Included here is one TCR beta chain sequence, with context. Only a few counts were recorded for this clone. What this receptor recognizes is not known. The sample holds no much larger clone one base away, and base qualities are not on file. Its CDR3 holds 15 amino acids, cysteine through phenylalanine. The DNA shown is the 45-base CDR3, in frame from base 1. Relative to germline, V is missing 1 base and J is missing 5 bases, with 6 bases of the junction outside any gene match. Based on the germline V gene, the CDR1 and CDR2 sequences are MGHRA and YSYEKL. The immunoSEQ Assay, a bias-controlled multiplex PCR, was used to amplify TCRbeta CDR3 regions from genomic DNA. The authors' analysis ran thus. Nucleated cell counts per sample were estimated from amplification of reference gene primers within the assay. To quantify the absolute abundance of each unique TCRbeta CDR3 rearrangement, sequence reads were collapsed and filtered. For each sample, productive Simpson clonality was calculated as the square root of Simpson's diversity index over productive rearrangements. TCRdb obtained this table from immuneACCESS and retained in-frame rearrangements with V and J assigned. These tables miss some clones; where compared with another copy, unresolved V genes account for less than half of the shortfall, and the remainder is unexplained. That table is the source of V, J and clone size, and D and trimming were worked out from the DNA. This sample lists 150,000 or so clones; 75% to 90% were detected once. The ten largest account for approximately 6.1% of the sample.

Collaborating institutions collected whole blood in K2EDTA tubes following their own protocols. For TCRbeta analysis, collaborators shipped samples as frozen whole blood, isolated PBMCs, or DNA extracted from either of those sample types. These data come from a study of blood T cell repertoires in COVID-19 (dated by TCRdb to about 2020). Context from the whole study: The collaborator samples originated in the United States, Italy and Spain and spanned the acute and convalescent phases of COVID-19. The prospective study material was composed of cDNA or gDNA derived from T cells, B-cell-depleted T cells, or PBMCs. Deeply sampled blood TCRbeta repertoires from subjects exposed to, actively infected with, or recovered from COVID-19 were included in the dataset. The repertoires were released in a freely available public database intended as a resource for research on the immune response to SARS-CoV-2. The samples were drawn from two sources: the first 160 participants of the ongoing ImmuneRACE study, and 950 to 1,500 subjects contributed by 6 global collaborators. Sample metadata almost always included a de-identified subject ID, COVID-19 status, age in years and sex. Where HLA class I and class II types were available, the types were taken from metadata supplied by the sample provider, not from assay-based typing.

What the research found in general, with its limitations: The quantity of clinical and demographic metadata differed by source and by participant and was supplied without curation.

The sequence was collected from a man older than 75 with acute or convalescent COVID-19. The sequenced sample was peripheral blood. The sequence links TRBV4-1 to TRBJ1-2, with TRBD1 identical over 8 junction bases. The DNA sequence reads TGCGCCAGCAGCCAAGGCCCGGGACAGGCATATGGCTACACCTTC. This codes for CASSQGPGQAYGYTF.